Following are 27 T cell receptor beta chains from one sample sequenced in a study of T cells after yellow fever vaccination. A single record per CDR3 protein comes from TCRdb applying MiXCR to the 5' RACE reads. The table records hundreds of thousands of distinct CDR3 sequences, around 20% of them present only once. The material sequenced was PBMCs, taken before the yellow fever booster vaccination. The receptors originated from a man between 18 and 35 years old who received the YFV17D yellow fever vaccine.

This clonotype was counted between two and nine times. The chain has TRBV4-2 and TRBJ1-5; D unclear. There are 17 residues in the CDR3. Trimming left V 4 bases short and J 0 bases short, with 16 bases between. CDR1 is LGHNA, CDR2 YNFKEQ, per germline. CDR3: CASSLGLGAYSNQPQHF. The CDR3 coding sequence is TGTGCCAGCAGCCTAGGATTGGGAGCCTATAGCAATCAGCCCCAGCATTTT.

The V call is TRBV18, the J call TRBJ1-2; no firm D call. Germline V gene lookup returns CDR1 KGHSH and CDR2 LQKENI. This CDR3 is built from 20 residues. The V end lost 2 bases, the J end lost 4 bases, and 29 bases lay between the germline ends. CDR3 protein: CASSPNFLQQRMGNVYGYTF. In DNA form, the CDR3 reads TGTGCCAGCTCACCAAACTTCCTCCAACAGAGAATGGGGAATGTCTATGGCTACACCTTC.

The J gene is TRBJ1-5, the V gene TRBV20-1, with D tentatively TRBD1 (5 bases). Germline V gene sequence: CDR1 DFQATT, CDR2 SNEGSKA (reference sequence). The CDR3 contains 16 residues. Trimming took off 0 bases at V and 7 bases at J, with 19 bases between the two ends. CDR3 amino acids: CSARDSRAGPSQPQHF. CDR3 nucleotide sequence: TGCAGTGCTAGAGATAGTCGAGCGGGGCCCAGCCAGCCCCAGCATTTT.

The chain couples TRBV2 to TRBJ2-5; D is undetermined. This CDR3 is built from 14 residues. The germline gives CDR1 SNHLY, CDR2 FYNNEI. V shed 4 bases and J shed 2 bases, with 11 bases lying between them. CDR3 DNA: TGTGCCAGCAGTGCCCGGGTCAGACAAGAGACCCAGTACTTC. It specifies CASSARVRQETQYF.

The J gene is TRBJ2-3, the V gene TRBV6-5; D possibly corresponds to TRBD2 (5 bases). V gave up 3 bases and J gave up 4 bases, with 17 bases separating them. The CDR3 runs 16 residues. The germline gives CDR1 MNHEY, CDR2 SVGAGI. The DNA of the CDR3 is TGTGCCAGCAGTTATCTGGCAGCCTCGCGGGCAGATACGCAGTATTTT. It translates to CASSYLAASRADTQYF.

This clonotype was seen repeatedly, ten times or more. The J gene is TRBJ1-1, the V gene TRBV7-9; unclear D gene. Germline V CDR1 and CDR2: SEHNR, FQNEAQ (reference sequence). CDR3 length: 14 residues. Trimming took off 1 base at V and 0 bases at J, with 6 bases between the two ends. The CDR3 region has the DNA TGTGCCAGCAGCTTAGGGACGGTGAACACTGAAGCTTTCTTT. This gives the protein CASSLGTVNTEAFF.

This clonotype was detected only a few times. The rearrangement links TRBV15 to TRBJ1-2; 7 nucleotides agree with TRBD1. The CDR3 consists of 15 residues. Germline trimming cut 1 base from V and 6 bases from J; bases unmatched to any gene: 8. CDR1 LNHNV and CDR2 YYDKDF come from the germline V gene (reference sequence). CDR3 protein: CATSRVGGTVDGYTF. In nucleotides, the CDR3 is TGTGCCACCAGCAGAGTGGGAGGGACAGTAGATGGCTACACCTTC.

This sequence joins TRBV7-9 and TRBJ1-4, with D possibly being TRBD1 (6 bases). CDR3 size: 15 residues. Germline V gives CDR1 SEHNR, CDR2 FQNEAQ (reference sequence). Between the trimmed V and J ends, which lost 0 bases and 9 bases, there was a span of 14 bases. CDR3 bases: TGTGCCAGCAGCTTAGCTAAGGGGGACGATCAAAAACTGTTTTTT. As protein: CASSLAKGDDQKLFF.

This clonotype was seen a handful of times. V usage is TRBV18 and J usage is TRBJ1-1, with 8 bases aligning to TRBD1. Trimming at V came to 2 bases and at J to 3 bases, leaving 17 bases not matched to a gene. Germline-derived CDR1 and CDR2 are KGHSH and LQKENI. The CDR3 extends over 19 amino acids. Here the CDR3 reads CASSPSRQGIRVRDTEAFF. The CDR3 DNA reads as TGTGCCAGCTCACCATCCCGACAGGGGATAAGAGTAAGGGACACTGAAGCTTTCTTT.

There are a few counts of this clonotype. The chain carries TRBV12-3 or TRBV12-4 and TRBJ2-1, with TRBD1 matching over 8 bases. The V gene end was trimmed by 6 bases and the J gene end by 8 bases; junction bases not matched to a gene: 9. The CDR3 is made up of 14 amino acids. CDR3 DNA: TGTGCCAGCAGGTCCGGGACAGGCTGGGATGAGCAGTTCTTC. It translates to CASRSGTGWDEQFF.

This clonotype has only a few counts. The genes are TRBV5-1 and TRBJ2-5; 10 bases are shared with TRBD2. Losses at the gene ends were 0 bases for V and 5 bases for J; bases not matched to a gene: 4. Germline-derived CDR1 and CDR2 are SGHRS and YFSETQ. The CDR3 runs 15 residues. The CDR3 nucleotides are TGCGCCAGCAGCTTGGTTTCTAGCGGGGGCGAGACCCAGTACTTC. This encodes CASSLVSSGGETQYF.

This chain joins TRBV5-4 and TRBJ1-6; 11 bases agree with TRBD1. Germline values: CDR1 SGHNT, CDR2 YYREEE (reference sequence). The CDR3 contains 16 residues. V was pared by 4 bases and J by 7 bases, with 7 bases of the junction left unmatched. This CDR3 reads CASSTWTGGWNSPLHF. In DNA form, the CDR3 reads TGTGCCAGCAGCACTTGGACAGGGGGCTGGAATTCACCCCTCCACTTT.

J is TRBJ2-7 and V is TRBV20-1; D is ambiguous. From germline, CDR1 is DFQATT and CDR2 SNEGSKA (reference sequence). V was clipped by 4 bases and J by 6 bases, with 16 bases between them. The length of the CDR3 is 13 residues. The CDR3 loop is CSAIRGSPSEQYF. DNA for the CDR3: TGCAGTGCTATAAGAGGTAGCCCCAGCGAGCAGTACTTC.

The sample holds a few counts of this clonotype. This chain connects TRBV20-1 to TRBJ2-2, with no clear D. CDR3 length: 14 amino acids. Trimming left V 4 bases short and J 9 bases short, with 18 bases between. The V gene's germline CDR1 is DFQATT and CDR2 SNEGSKA (reference sequence). The CDR3 region is CSANSPGQNRELFF. The DNA of the CDR3 is TGCAGTGCTAATAGCCCCGGGCAAAACCGGGAGCTGTTTTTT.

The chain couples TRBV6-2 or TRBV6-3 to TRBJ2-1; the match to TRBD2 covers 12 bases. After removal of 1 base from V and 6 bases from J, the junction contained 4 bases not matched to a gene. CDR3 length: 16 residues. Germline CDR1 MNHEY, CDR2 SVGEGT. This chain's CDR3 is CASSYLTSGGTNEQFF. Written as DNA, the CDR3 is TGTGCCAGCAGTTACTTAACTAGCGGGGGGACCAATGAGCAGTTCTTC.

This chain links TRBV15 with TRBJ2-2; D perhaps matches TRBD2 (5 bases). Trimming pared 1 base from V and 2 bases from J, leaving 8 bases between. The CDR3 extends over 15 amino acids. From germline, CDR1 is LNHNV and CDR2 YYDKDF (reference sequence). The CDR3 reads CATSRVGGNTGELFF. The CDR3, as DNA: TGTGCCACCAGCAGAGTCGGAGGAAACACCGGGGAGCTGTTTTTT. The variable domain in full, completed from reference TRBV15 and TRBJ2-2, reads DAMVIQNPRYQVTQFGKPVTLSCSQTLNHNVMYWYQQKSSQAPKLLFHYYDKDFNNEADTPDNFQSRRPNTSFCFLDIRSPGLGDTAMYLCATSRVGGNTGELFFGEGSRLTVL.

This clonotype showed up many times. CDR3 region: CASSFEAGTEQFF. The CDR3 DNA sequence: TGCGCCAGCAGCTTCGAAGCGGGGACTGAGCAGTTCTTC. The V and J genes are TRBV5-1 and TRBJ2-1; 7 positions match TRBD2. The CDR3 length is 13 residues. Germline CDR1 reads SGHRS; CDR2 reads YFSETQ. The trim removed 2 bases at V and 9 bases at J, leaving 5 bases unmatched. Looking up the rest from reference TRBV5-1 and TRBJ2-1 gives the full variable domain: KAGVTQTPRYLIKTRGQQVTLSCSPISGHRSVSWYQQTPGQGLQFLFEYFSETQRNKGNFPGRFSGRQFSNSRSEMNVSTLELGDSALYLCASSFEAGTEQFFGPGTRLTVL.

V usage is TRBV29-1 and J usage is TRBJ2-5; the match to TRBD2 covers 9 bases. The germline V gene has CDR1 SQVTM and CDR2 ANQGSEA. CDR3 length equals 14 residues. J gave up 0 bases and V 4 bases, and 3 bases lay outside the gene matches. CDR3 amino acids: CSVGLAGDQETQYF. In nucleotides, the CDR3 is TGCAGCGTTGGATTAGCGGGGGACCAAGAGACCCAGTACTTC.

This clonotype was picked up a small number of times. The CDR3 coding sequence is TGTGCCAGCAGCTTAGGGACGAGGGGAAGTAATGAAAAACTGTTTTTT. This translates into CASSLGTRGSNEKLFF. The V call is TRBV7-9, the J call TRBJ1-4, with D tentatively TRBD1 (5 bases). The CDR3 contains 16 residues. The germline V and J ends were trimmed by 1 base and 4 bases, with 13 bases remaining between them. From germline, CDR1 is SEHNR and CDR2 FQNEAQ (reference sequence). The variable domain in full, completed from reference TRBV7-9 and TRBJ1-4, reads DTGVSQNPRHKITKRGQNVTFRCDPISEHNRLYWYRQTLGQGPEFLTYFQNEAQLEKSRLLSDRFSAERPKGSFSTLEIQRTEQGDSAMYLCASSLGTRGSNEKLFFGSGTQLSVL.

The chain links TRBV20-1 to TRBJ1-5; no clear D gene. This CDR3 is 16 amino acids long. Germline V gene lookup returns CDR1 DFQATT and CDR2 SNEGSKA (reference sequence). V lost 6 bases and J lost 0, with 18 bases in between. As DNA, the CDR3 is TGCAGTGCCTTACGCCGGCAGCTTAATAGCAATCAGCCCCAGCATTTT. The encoded protein is CSALRRQLNSNQPQHF.

The sample holds a few counts of this clonotype. The chain carries TRBV2 and TRBJ2-3; the D gene is possibly TRBD2 (6 bases). CDR3 length: 13 residues. The V end lost 1 base, the J end lost 8 bases, and 10 bases lay between the germline ends. CDR1 and CDR2 from the germline V gene are SNHLY and FYNNEI. CDR3 nucleotide sequence: TGTGCCAGCAGTGAAGTTCCCGGGGGTACGCAGTATTTT. It is translated as CASSEVPGGTQYF.

Written as DNA, the CDR3 is TGTGCCAGCAGGGACCCGGCCAATGAGCAGTTCTTC. Amino acids: CASRDPANEQFF. The rearrangement joins TRBV12-3 or TRBV12-4 to TRBJ2-1; the D is unclear. Trimming shortened V by 6 bases and J by 6 bases, and 9 bases separated the two germline ends. This CDR3 has 12 amino acids.

This clonotype was counted between two and nine times. V gene TRBV6-5 combines with J gene TRBJ1-1; D call uncertain. Trimming cost V 0 bases and J 8 bases, with 10 bases left between them. This CDR3 region has 13 residues. The V gene's germline CDR1 is MNHEY and CDR2 SVGAGI. CDR3 amino acids: CASSYSVTVEAFF. For the CDR3, the DNA is TGTGCCAGCAGTTACTCGGTCACGGTCGAAGCTTTCTTT.

The sample holds a few counts of this clonotype. CDR3 sequence (DNA): TGTGCCAGCAGTCTCGGGACGGGAGAGACCCAGTACTTC. It encodes CASSLGTGETQYF. This chain uses TRBV12-3 or TRBV12-4 with TRBJ2-5, with D perhaps TRBD1 or TRBD2 (5 bases each). This CDR3 has 13 amino acids. Trimming removed 5 bases at V and 4 bases at J, with 11 bases between.

The rearrangement uses TRBV3-1 and TRBJ1-1; the D gene is possibly TRBD1 (6 bases). Trimming removed 4 bases at V and 1 base at J, with 13 bases between. The CDR3 is made up of 15 amino acids. From germline, CDR1 is LGHDT and CDR2 YNNKEL (reference sequence). CDR3 sequence (DNA): TGTGCCAGCAGCCGGAGGGGGACAAGGAACACTGAAGCTTTCTTT. It translates to CASSRRGTRNTEAFF.

This chain uses TRBV2 with TRBJ1-1; no definite D call. V was cut by 5 bases and J by 1 base, with 8 bases left in between. There are 13 residues in the CDR3. Germline loops: CDR1 SNHLY, CDR2 FYNNEI. The CDR3 spells CASSFVGNTEAFF. The CDR3, as DNA: TGTGCCAGCAGTTTCGTGGGGAACACTGAAGCTTTCTTT.

This clonotype has only a few counts. The chain uses TRBV11-3 and TRBJ2-1, with D uncertain. V was clipped by 0 bases and J by 9 bases, with 6 bases between them. The CDR3 is 12 amino acids. Looked up from germline, CDR1 is SGHNT and CDR2 is YENEEA. CDR3 protein: CASSLDQREQFF. DNA of the CDR3: TGTGCCAGCAGCTTAGATCAGCGTGAGCAGTTCTTC.